This T cell receptor beta chain was sequenced in a study of T cells in Graves' hyperthyroidism and ophthalmopathy. General study results and limits: Blood shared most expanded thyroid clonotypes above 0.001. Separating ophthalmopathy from stable hyperthyroidism was achieved by a 13 V-J model.

Using RNA transcripts as the source, TCR beta CDR3 regions were amplified. The HTBI primer set drove a first-round RT-PCR of the TCR CDR3. TCRdb reanalysed the multiplex PCR reads using MiXCR and keeps one entry per CDR3 protein. The sample lists around 350,000 distinct CDR3 sequences; about 18% were seen once. There are many counts of this clonotype. Its antigen remains unknown. Recently diagnosed hyperthyroidism of less than 2 months' duration affected patients aged 18 to 65. The study left out patients who had uncontrolled infection, other autoimmune disease, pregnancy or lactation. Germline loops: CDR1 MGHRA, CDR2 YSYEKL. This CDR3 spans 16 amino acids. The J segment lost 4 bases and the V segment lost 0 bases, leaving 7 bases of the junction unmatched.

The chain uses TRBV4-1 and TRBJ2-7; 9 bases fit TRBD1. This receptor was obtained from a woman aged 18-29 years with Graves' hyperthyroidism. What was sequenced was blood. CDR3 sequence: CASSQEAPGQGYEQYF. CDR3 in DNA: TGCGCCAGCAGCCAAGAAGCACCGGGACAGGGATACGAGCAGTACTTC.